Following are 18 T cell receptor beta chains from one sample sequenced in a study of human T cells and chemical hapten exposure. As for time point: pre-sensitization, week 0. Treatment noted: therapeutic diphenylcyclopropenone sensitization with weekly scalp DPC. TCRdb itself ran the RACE reads through MiXCR, one entry per CDR3 protein. The top ten hold around 4.2% of the sample, which has approximately 80,000 distinct CDR3 sequences, 14% seen once. The sequencing used whole blood, collected in connection with sensitization to the hapten diphenylcyclopropenone (DPC). The receptors here all came from a woman aged 50 to 60 with alopecia areata. Some clones in this sample may be carry-over from other donors' samples.

This clonotype was recorded a few times. J is TRBJ2-7 and V is TRBV30; unclear D gene. This CDR3 comprises 14 residues. The ends were cut back, 5 bases at V and 4 bases at J, with 18 bases in the middle. CDR1 and CDR2 (germline): GTSNPN, SVGIG (reference sequence). DNA for the CDR3: TGTGCCTGGCAAACGGACGCCACCGGGTACGAGCAGTACTTC. Residues: CAWQTDATGYEQYF.

The chain is built from TRBV5-4 and TRBJ2-7; 11 bases align to TRBD2. Trimming at V came to 3 bases and at J to 3 bases, leaving 8 bases not matched to a gene. The CDR3 is 16 amino acids. CDR1 and CDR2 (germline): SGHNT, YYREEE (reference sequence). CDR3 residues: CASSSPTGTSGYEQYF. CDR3 nucleotide sequence: TGTGCCAGCAGCTCGCCTACCGGGACTAGCGGCTACGAGCAGTACTTC.

This clonotype was detected ten times or more. The chain joins TRBV14 to TRBJ2-3; no clear D. The CDR3 runs 15 residues. CDR1 is SGHDN, CDR2 FVKESK, per germline. The V and J ends lost 3 bases and 3 bases respectively, with 13 bases between them. This CDR3 reads CASSHKRQKTDTQYF. The CDR3 coding sequence is TGTGCCAGCAGCCACAAGCGCCAAAAAACAGATACGCAGTATTTT.

This clonotype was counted many times. This rearrangement joins TRBV28 to TRBJ1-2, with 8 bases aligning to TRBD1. Germline V gene lookup returns CDR1 MDHEN and CDR2 SYDVKM. The V segment lost 5 bases and the J segment 7 bases; nucleotides outside the gene matches: 9. The CDR3 has 14 residues. The CDR3 coding sequence is TGTGCCAGCAGTCCTTGGACAGGGCAGGTTGGCTACACCTTC. Translation gives CASSPWTGQVGYTF.

The V call is TRBV20-1, the J call TRBJ2-7; 10 bases map to TRBD2. V dropped 4 bases and J dropped 0; count of bases not matched to a gene: 6. This CDR3 contains 15 residues. Germline V CDR1 and CDR2: DFQATT, SNEGSKA (reference sequence). In DNA, the CDR3 is TGCAGTGCTAACCCGGCTAGCGGGAGCTCCTACGAGCAGTACTTC. It translates to CSANPASGSSYEQYF.

This clonotype turned up a few times. The CDR3 coding sequence is TGTGCCAGCAGCCGCAGGGCGCTCACAGATACGCAGTATTTT. Protein: CASSRRALTDTQYF. The rearrangement links TRBV7-2 to TRBJ2-3, with D possibly TRBD1 on 5 matching bases. CDR3 size: 14 residues. Trimming took off 5 bases at V and 2 bases at J, with 11 bases between the two ends. CDR1 SGHTA and CDR2 FQGNSA come from the germline V gene.

This clonotype was recorded many times. The J gene is TRBJ2-4, the V gene TRBV29-1, with a possible D match to TRBD2 (5 bases). The V gene's germline CDR1 is SQVTM and CDR2 ANQGSEA. Trimming removed 1 base from V and 6 bases from J, with 10 bases in between. The CDR3 length is 13 residues. The DNA of the CDR3 is TGCAGCGTTGAAGGGCCCGGAGGAAACATTCAGTACTTC. Translated: CSVEGPGGNIQYF.

The chain uses TRBV5-1 and TRBJ2-1; 10 nucleotides agree with TRBD2. Germline assignment: CDR1 SGHRS and CDR2 YFSETQ. The ends lost 1 base at V and 4 bases at J; junction bases unmatched: 2. This CDR3 contains 15 residues. CDR3 protein: CASSLRTSGYNEQFF. The CDR3 DNA sequence: TGCGCCAGCAGCTTGAGGACTAGCGGATACAATGAGCAGTTCTTC.

There are a few counts of this clonotype. This sequence joins TRBV2 and TRBJ1-5; 9 bases are a match to TRBD1. V gave up 5 bases and J gave up 4 bases; unmatched junction bases: 6. Germline V gene data show CDR1 as SNHLY and CDR2 as FYNNEI. The CDR3 has 15 amino acids. This CDR3 reads CASSLTGGGNQPQHF. CDR3 nucleotide sequence: TGTGCCAGCAGTCTAACAGGGGGCGGAAATCAGCCCCAGCATTTT.

In this sample, this clonotype turned up many times. The chain couples TRBV29-1 to TRBJ1-2; no definite D call. The germline V and J ends were trimmed by 4 bases and 7 bases, with 19 bases remaining between them. Germline CDR1 reads SQVTM; CDR2 reads ANQGSEA. The CDR3 spans 14 residues. As DNA, the CDR3 is TGCAGCGTTGCCACGAACGAGAGACGCTCTGGCTACACCTTC. It encodes CSVATNERRSGYTF.

This clonotype was seen more than once but under ten times. J is TRBJ2-7 and V is TRBV14, with D unresolved. This CDR3 has 11 amino acids. The V end lost 3 bases, the J end lost 5 bases, and 5 bases lay between the germline ends. Looked up from germline, CDR1 is SGHDN and CDR2 is FVKESK. CDR3 DNA: TGTGCCAGCAGCCACTCGGACGAGCAGTACTTC. The encoded protein is CASSHSDEQYF.

This clonotype was seen a few times. The gene calls are TRBV7-9 and TRBJ1-3, with 8 bases matching TRBD1. There are 15 residues in the CDR3. V lost 5 bases and J lost 2; bases outside the gene matches: 5. CDR1 SEHNR and CDR2 FQNEAQ come from the germline V gene (reference sequence). The CDR3 region is CASSRTGQAGNTIYF. CDR3 in DNA: TGTGCCAGCAGCCGAACGGGACAGGCTGGAAACACCATATATTTT. The whole variable domain, filled in from reference TRBV7-9 and TRBJ1-3, reads DTGVSQNPRHKITKRGQNVTFRCDPISEHNRLYWYRQTLGQGPEFLTYFQNEAQLEKSRLLSDRFSAERPKGSFSTLEIQRTEQGDSAMYLCASSRTGQAGNTIYFGEGSWLTVV.

The chain joins TRBV5-1 to TRBJ2-5, with TRBD1 identical over 9 bases. The V segment lost 0 bases and the J segment 2 bases; nucleotides outside the gene matches: 2. Germline assignment: CDR1 SGHRS and CDR2 YFSETQ. This CDR3 has 15 amino acids. The CDR3 region is CASSLGGQGQETQYF. The DNA of the CDR3 is TGCGCCAGCAGCTTGGGGGGACAGGGACAAGAGACCCAGTACTTC. Drawing the rest from reference TRBV5-1 and TRBJ2-5, the complete variable domain is KAGVTQTPRYLIKTRGQQVTLSCSPISGHRSVSWYQQTPGQGLQFLFEYFSETQRNKGNFPGRFSGRQFSNSRSEMNVSTLELGDSALYLCASSLGGQGQETQYFGPGTRLLVL.

This clonotype showed up many times. This chain links TRBV5-4 with TRBJ2-1; D ambiguous. V gave up 2 bases and J gave up 3 bases, with 12 bases separating them. The CDR3 consists of 15 residues. Germline loops: CDR1 SGHNT, CDR2 YYREEE (reference sequence). CDR3 sequence: CASSFGQAFYNEQFF. In DNA form, the CDR3 reads TGTGCCAGCAGCTTTGGCCAGGCGTTCTACAATGAGCAGTTCTTC.

V gene TRBV3-1 combines with J gene TRBJ2-7, with a weak D call TRBD1 (6 bases). Trimming pared 3 bases from V and 3 bases from J, leaving 12 bases between. Looked up from germline, CDR1 is LGHDT and CDR2 is YNNKEL (reference sequence). This CDR3 contains 14 residues. CDR3 sequence: CASSQNRANYEQYF. CDR3 DNA sequence: TGTGCCAGCAGCCAGAACAGGGCCAACTACGAGCAGTACTTC.

This clonotype was seen a few times. The rearrangement links TRBV28 to TRBJ2-7, with TRBD2 identical over 10 bases. Germline V gives CDR1 MDHEN, CDR2 SYDVKM. This CDR3 has 15 residues. After removal of 5 bases from V and 2 bases from J, the junction contained 6 bases not matched to a gene. This chain's CDR3 is CASSTTSGPTYEQYF. The CDR3 DNA reads as TGTGCCAGCAGTACGACTAGCGGGCCAACCTACGAGCAGTACTTC.

This sequence joins TRBV7-2 and TRBJ2-7, with a possible D match to TRBD1 (6 bases). V lost 5 bases and J lost 2, with 13 bases in between. CDR1 and CDR2 (germline): SGHTA, FQGNSA. CDR3 length: 14 amino acids. The CDR3 reads CASSEGQPPYEQYF. In DNA form, the CDR3 reads TGTGCCAGCAGCGAAGGACAGCCACCCTACGAGCAGTACTTC.

Only a few counts were recorded for this clonotype. V gene TRBV7-6 combines with J gene TRBJ1-6; 10 bases align to TRBD1. V was pared by 5 bases and J by 9 bases, with 7 bases of the junction left unmatched. The CDR3 is made up of 15 amino acids. Germline V lookup: CDR1 SGHVS, CDR2 FNYEAQ. Here the CDR3 reads CASSPGGTGVSPLHF. The DNA of the CDR3 is TGTGCCAGCAGCCCAGGGGGGACAGGGGTTTCACCCCTCCACTTT. Drawing the rest from reference TRBV7-6 and TRBJ1-6, the complete variable domain is GAGVSQSPRYKVTKRGQDVALRCDPISGHVSLYWYRQALGQGPEFLTYFNYEAQQDKSGLPNDRFSAERPEGSISTLTIQRTEQRDSAMYRCASSPGGTGVSPLHFGNGTRLTVT.